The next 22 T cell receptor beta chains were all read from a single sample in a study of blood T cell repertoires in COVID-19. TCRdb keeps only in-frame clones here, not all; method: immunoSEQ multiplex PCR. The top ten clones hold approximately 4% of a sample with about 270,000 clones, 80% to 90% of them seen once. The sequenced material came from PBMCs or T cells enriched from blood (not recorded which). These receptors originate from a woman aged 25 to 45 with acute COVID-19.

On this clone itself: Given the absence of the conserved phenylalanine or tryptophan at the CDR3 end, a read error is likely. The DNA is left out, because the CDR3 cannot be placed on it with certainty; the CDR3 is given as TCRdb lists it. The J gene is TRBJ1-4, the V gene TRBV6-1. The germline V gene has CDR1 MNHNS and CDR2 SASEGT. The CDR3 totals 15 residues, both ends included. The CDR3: CASSERGGGSNTLFL.

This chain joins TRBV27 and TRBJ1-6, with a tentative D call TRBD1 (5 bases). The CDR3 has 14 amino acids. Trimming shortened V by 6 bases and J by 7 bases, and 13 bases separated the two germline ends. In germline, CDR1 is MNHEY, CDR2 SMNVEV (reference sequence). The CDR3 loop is CASRAQGGNSPLHF. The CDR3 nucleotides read TGTGCCAGCAGAGCTCAGGGTGGGAATTCACCCCTCCACTTT.

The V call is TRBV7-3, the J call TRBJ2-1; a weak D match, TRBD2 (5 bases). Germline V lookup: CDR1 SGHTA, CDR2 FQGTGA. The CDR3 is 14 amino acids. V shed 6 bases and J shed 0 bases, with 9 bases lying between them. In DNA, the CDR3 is TGTGCCAGCAGTCTAGCTTCCTCCTACAATGAGCAGTTCTTC. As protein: CASSLASSYNEQFF.

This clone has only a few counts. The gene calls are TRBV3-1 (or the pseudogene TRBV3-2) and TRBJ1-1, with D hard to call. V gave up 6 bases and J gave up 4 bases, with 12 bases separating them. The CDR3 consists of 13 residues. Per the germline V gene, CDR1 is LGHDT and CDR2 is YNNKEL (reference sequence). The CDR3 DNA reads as TGTGCCAGCAGACTCGCCGGAGGCACTGAAGCTTTCTTT. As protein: CASRLAGGTEAFF.

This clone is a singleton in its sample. CDR3 in amino acids: CASSPGLAWDEQFF. DNA of the CDR3: TGTGCCAGCAGCCCCGGACTAGCTTGGGATGAGCAGTTCTTC. The chain couples TRBV5-5 to TRBJ2-1; 8 nucleotides match TRBD2. The CDR3 sequence is 14 residues long. Germline loops: CDR1 SGHKS, CDR2 YYEKEE (reference sequence). Trimming took 4 bases from V and 8 from J; bases not matched to a gene: 8.

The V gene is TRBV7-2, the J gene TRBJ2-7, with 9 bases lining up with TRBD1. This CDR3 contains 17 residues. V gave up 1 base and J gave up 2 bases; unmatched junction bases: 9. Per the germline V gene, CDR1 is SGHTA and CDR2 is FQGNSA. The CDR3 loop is CASSLDGGQGATYEQYF. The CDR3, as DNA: TGTGCCAGCAGCTTAGACGGGGGACAGGGAGCCACCTACGAGCAGTACTTC.

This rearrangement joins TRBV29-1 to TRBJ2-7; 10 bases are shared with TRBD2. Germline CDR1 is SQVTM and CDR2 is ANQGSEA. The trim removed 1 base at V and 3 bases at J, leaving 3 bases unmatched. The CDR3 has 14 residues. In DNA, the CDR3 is TGCAGCGTTGAAGGCCTAGCGGGGGTCTACGAGCAGTACTTC. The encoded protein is CSVEGLAGVYEQYF.

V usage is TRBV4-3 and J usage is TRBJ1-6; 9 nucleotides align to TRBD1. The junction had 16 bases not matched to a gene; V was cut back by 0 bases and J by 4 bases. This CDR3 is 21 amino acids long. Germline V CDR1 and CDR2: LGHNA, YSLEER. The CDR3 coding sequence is TGCGCCAGCAGCCAAGATATCAGGGGGACAGGGCTGGGGACTTATAATTCACCCCTCCACTTT. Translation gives CASSQDIRGTGLGTYNSPLHF.

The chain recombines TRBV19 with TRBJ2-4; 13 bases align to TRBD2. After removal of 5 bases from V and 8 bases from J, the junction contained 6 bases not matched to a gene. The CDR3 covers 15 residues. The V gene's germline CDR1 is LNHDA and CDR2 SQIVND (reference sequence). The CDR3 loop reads CASSELAGGEDIQYF. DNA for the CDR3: TGTGCCAGTAGTGAACTAGCGGGAGGGGAGGACATTCAGTACTTC.

For the CDR3, the DNA is TGTGCCAGCAGCTCCCATAGCGGGAGGGCCTCCGAGCAGTACTTC. Residues: CASSSHSGRASEQYF. The chain is built from TRBV5-6 and TRBJ2-7; 11 bases match TRBD2. Germline V lookup: CDR1 SGHDT, CDR2 YYEEEE. After removal of 3 bases from V and 6 bases from J, the junction contained 8 bases not matched to a gene. The CDR3 has 15 residues. The variable domain in full, with the rest retrieved from reference TRBV5-6 and TRBJ2-7, is DAGVTQSPTHLIKTRGQQVTLRCSPKSGHDTVSWYQQALGQGPQFIFQYYEEEERQRGNFPDRFSGHQFPNYSSELNVNALLLGDSALYLCASSSHSGRASEQYFGPGTRLTVT.

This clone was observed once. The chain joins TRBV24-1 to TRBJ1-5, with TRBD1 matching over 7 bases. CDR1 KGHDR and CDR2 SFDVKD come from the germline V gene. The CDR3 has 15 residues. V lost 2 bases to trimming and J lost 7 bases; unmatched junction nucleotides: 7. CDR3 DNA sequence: TGTGCCACCAGTGATTCGCAGGGGGTCGGCCAGCCCCAGCATTTT. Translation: CATSDSQGVGQPQHF.

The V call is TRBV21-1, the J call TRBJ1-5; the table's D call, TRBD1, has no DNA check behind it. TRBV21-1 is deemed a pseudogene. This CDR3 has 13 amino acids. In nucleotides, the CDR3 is TGTGCCAGCGGACAGGGGGGCAATCAGCCCCAGCATTTT. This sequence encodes CASGQGGNQPQHF.

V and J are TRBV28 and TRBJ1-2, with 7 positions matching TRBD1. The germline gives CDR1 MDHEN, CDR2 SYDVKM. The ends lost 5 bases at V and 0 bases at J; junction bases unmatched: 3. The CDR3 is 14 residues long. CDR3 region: CASSRGGANYGYTF. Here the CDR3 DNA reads TGTGCCAGCAGTCGAGGGGGCGCTAACTATGGCTACACCTTC.

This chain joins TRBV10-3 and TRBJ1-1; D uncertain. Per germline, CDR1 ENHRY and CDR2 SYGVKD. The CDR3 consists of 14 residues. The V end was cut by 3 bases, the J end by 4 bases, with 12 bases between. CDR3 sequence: CAISEREEGTEAFF. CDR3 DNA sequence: TGTGCCATCAGTGAACGGGAAGAAGGCACTGAAGCTTTCTTT.

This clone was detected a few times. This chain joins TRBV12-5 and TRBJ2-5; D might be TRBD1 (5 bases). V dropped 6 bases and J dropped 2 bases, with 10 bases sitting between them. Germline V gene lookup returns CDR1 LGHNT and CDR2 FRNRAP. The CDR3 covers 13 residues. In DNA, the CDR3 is TGTGCTAGTGGCGAAGGGGAACAAGAGACCCAGTACTTC. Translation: CASGEGEQETQYF.

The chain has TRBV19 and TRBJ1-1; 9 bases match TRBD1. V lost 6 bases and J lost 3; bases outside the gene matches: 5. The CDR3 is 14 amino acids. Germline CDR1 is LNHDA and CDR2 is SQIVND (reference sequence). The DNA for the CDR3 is TGTGCCAGTAGCCTACAGGGGGCGGACACTGAAGCTTTCTTT. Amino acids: CASSLQGADTEAFF.

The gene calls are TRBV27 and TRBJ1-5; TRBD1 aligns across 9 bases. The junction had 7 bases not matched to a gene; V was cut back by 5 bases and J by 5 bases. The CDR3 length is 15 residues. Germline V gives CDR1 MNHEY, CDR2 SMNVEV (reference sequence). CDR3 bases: TGTGCCAGCAGTCTTACAGGGGGCGTTTATCAGCCCCAGCATTTT. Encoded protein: CASSLTGGVYQPQHF.

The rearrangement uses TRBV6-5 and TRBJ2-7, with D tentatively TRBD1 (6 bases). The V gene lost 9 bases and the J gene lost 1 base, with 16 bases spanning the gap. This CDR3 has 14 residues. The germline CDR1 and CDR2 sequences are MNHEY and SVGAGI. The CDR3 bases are TGTGCCAGTCGCCGGACAGTCTATTCCTACGAGCAGTACTTC. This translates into CASRRTVYSYEQYF.

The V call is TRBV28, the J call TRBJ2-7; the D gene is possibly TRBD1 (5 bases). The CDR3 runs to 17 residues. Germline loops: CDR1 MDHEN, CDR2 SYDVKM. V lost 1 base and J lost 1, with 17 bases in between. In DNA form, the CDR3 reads TGTGCCAGCAGTTTATCAGGGAAAGAAGGAGATTCCTACGAGCAGTACTTC. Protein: CASSLSGKEGDSYEQYF.

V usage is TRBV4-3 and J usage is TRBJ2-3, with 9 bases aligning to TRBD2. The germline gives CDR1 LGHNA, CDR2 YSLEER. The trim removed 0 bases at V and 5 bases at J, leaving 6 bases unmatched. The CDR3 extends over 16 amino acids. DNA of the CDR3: TGCGCCAGCAGCCAAGACCCTAGCGGGAATATAGATACGCAGTATTTT. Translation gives CASSQDPSGNIDTQYF.

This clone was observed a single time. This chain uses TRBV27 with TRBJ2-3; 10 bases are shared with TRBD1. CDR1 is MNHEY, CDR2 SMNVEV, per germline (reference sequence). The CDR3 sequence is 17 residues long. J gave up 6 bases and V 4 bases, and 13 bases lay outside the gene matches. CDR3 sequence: CASSSIVTGGALDTQYF. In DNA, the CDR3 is TGTGCCAGCAGTTCGATAGTGACAGGGGGCGCTTTGGATACGCAGTATTTT.

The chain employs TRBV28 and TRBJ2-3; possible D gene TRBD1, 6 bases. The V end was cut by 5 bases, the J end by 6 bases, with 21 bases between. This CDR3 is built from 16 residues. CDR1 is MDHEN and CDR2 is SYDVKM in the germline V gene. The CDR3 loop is CASSLNPGQTLDTQYF. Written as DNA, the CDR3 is TGTGCCAGCAGTCTAAACCCGGGACAAACGTTGGATACGCAGTATTTT. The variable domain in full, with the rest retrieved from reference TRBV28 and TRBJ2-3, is DVKVTQSSRYLVKRTGEKVFLECVQDMDHENMFWYRQDPGLGLRLIYFSYDVKMKEKGDIPEGYSVSREKKERFSLILESASTNQTSMYLCASSLNPGQTLDTQYFGPGTRLTVL.